The T cell receptor (beta chain) under discussion was sequenced for a study of cytotoxic CD8 clonotypes in ibrutinib-treated CLL. The ends were cut back, 8 bases at V and 3 bases at J, with 13 bases in the middle. CDR1 is SQVTM and CDR2 is ANQGSEA in the germline V gene. The CDR3 covers 12 residues. The assay was immunoSEQ multiplex PCR, and TCRdb's table has in-frame clones only and misses some. The data show roughly 220,000 clones, around 70% seen once. Study results and caveats: Clonality measured at baseline exceeded age-matched healthy donors, tracking circulating CD8+ T-cell counts.

There are a few counts of this clone. Antigen: not known. Sample: PBMCs, taken after 12 months of ibrutinib treatment. The gene calls are TRBV29-1 and TRBJ1-1, with D perhaps TRBD1 (5 bases). This TCR was recovered from a human donor with chronic lymphocytic leukemia. This CDR3 is CSSSEGHTEAFF. CDR3 bases: TGCAGCTCCAGTGAGGGACACACTGAAGCTTTCTTT.